Below, one T cell receptor (beta chain) is given with its context. The CDR3 extends over 14 amino acids. Trimming left V 3 bases short and J 6 bases short, with 13 bases between. CDR1 is SGHTA, CDR2 FQGNSA, per germline. This sample was included in a study of T-cell reconstitution after alpha-beta-depleted transplantation in children. Unique molecular identifiers featured in how the TCRbeta library was prepared. Each CDR3 protein is one row after TCRdb ran MiXCR on the PCR reads. The profile shows about 690,000 distinct CDR3 sequences, approximately 17% of them singletons. This TCR derives from a human donor who donated a stem cell graft to a child with acute myeloid leukemia. The J gene is TRBJ2-3, the V gene TRBV7-2; no definite D call. This material consisted of PBMCs from the stem cell graft donor, taken from the stem cell graft. CDR3 nucleotide sequence: TGTGCCAGCAGCTTTCGCCCCCTCCGGGATACGCAGTATTTT. Its translation is CASSFRPLRDTQYF. The whole variable domain, remainder taken from reference TRBV7-2 and TRBJ2-3, is GAGVSQSPSNKVTEKGKDVELRCDPISGHTALYWYRQSLGQGLEFLIYFQGNSAPDKSGLPSDRFSAERTGGSVSTLTIQRTQQEDSAVYLCASSFRPLRDTQYFGPGTRLTVL.